These 12 T cell receptor beta chains originate from one sample sequenced in a study of vaccination and CD4 T cells after COVID-19 (dated by TCRdb to between 2021 and 2024). The label giving this sample's time point can be read as: late sampling 161 to 241 days after vaccination in a few convalescent patients. In the paper's terms, the treatment or condition label means: 10-day PBMC culture with coronavirus spike peptide pools or control peptides (ViraFEST assay). These TCRs' antigens remain unknown. Library creation used PCR. Sequencing used an Illumina iSeq 100. At the Johns Hopkins FTIC core, DNA from the cultured CD4+ T cells underwent TCR sequencing with the Oncomine TCR Beta short-read assay. TCRdb reprocessed the public reads (quality trimming at Q25 with fastp, clone calling with MiXCR) and kept in-frame beta chains. Identical CDR3 proteins give one entry, which carries the most common genes and DNA. Within this sample are about 25,000 distinct CDR3 sequences, with 30% of them counted one time only. The ten largest clones add up to roughly 3% of the sample.

The sequencing here drew on CD4+ T cells from blood, cultured in vitro, taken about 7 months after SARS-CoV-2 vaccination. The receptors were sampled from a human donor who had recovered from COVID-19.

The chain has TRBV28 and TRBJ1-2; D unresolved. The germline V gene encodes CDR1 MDHEN and CDR2 SYDVKM. Deletions cut 1 base from V and 0 bases from J, with 9 bases between. The CDR3 is made up of 15 amino acids. CDR3: CASSLYSGPNYGYTF. In DNA form, the CDR3 reads TGTGCCAGCAGTTTATACAGCGGACCTAACTATGGCTACACCTTC.

This chain links TRBV27 with TRBJ2-2; TRBD1 matches at 10 bases. With V trimmed by 6 bases and J by 6 bases, 4 bases remained unmatched. The CDR3 has 14 amino acids. CDR1 MNHEY and CDR2 SMNVEV come from the germline V gene (reference sequence). Here the CDR3 reads CASRTGGQAGELFF. Here the CDR3 DNA reads TGTGCCAGCAGGACAGGGGGCCAGGCCGGGGAGCTGTTTTTT.

This clonotype was counted only a few times. V usage is TRBV20-1 and J usage is TRBJ1-1, with 8 bases fitting TRBD1. Unmatched junction bases numbered 6, after V lost 5 bases and J lost 4 bases. The germline V gene has CDR1 DFQATT and CDR2 SNEGSKA (reference sequence). This CDR3 region has 13 residues. This CDR3 reads CSAQPDRVTEAFF. DNA for the CDR3: TGCAGTGCTCAACCGGACAGGGTCACTGAAGCTTTCTTT.

This clonotype is termed medium-sized. The CDR3 coding sequence is TGTGCCAGCGCTCGGGGGCAACAAGAGACCCAGTACTTC. This sequence encodes CASARGQQETQYF. V and J are TRBV7-3 and TRBJ2-5; D may be TRBD1 or TRBD2 (6 bases each). The CDR3 loop spans 13 amino acids. The germline V gene has CDR1 SGHTA and CDR2 FQGTGA. Deletions cut 8 bases from V and 2 bases from J, with 12 bases between.

This clonotype was seen a few times. The chain combines TRBV6-1 with TRBJ1-6, with a tentative D call TRBD1 (5 bases). Trimming left V 5 bases short and J 9 bases short, with 20 bases between. CDR3 length: 16 amino acids. Germline V CDR1 and CDR2: MNHNS, SASEGT. In DNA, the CDR3 is TGTGCCAGCAGTCGACAGCGGAAGGTTTCCCGTTCACCCCTCCACTTT. It is translated as CASSRQRKVSRSPLHF.

The rearrangement links TRBV7-2 to TRBJ2-7; 7 bases match TRBD2. Germline V gives CDR1 SGHTA, CDR2 FQGNSA. This CDR3 contains 14 residues. V lost 5 bases to trimming and J lost 6 bases; unmatched junction nucleotides: 10. CDR3 bases: TGTGCCAGCAGCCCCATCCGGGAGGTTCCCGAGCAGTACTTC. Amino acid sequence: CASSPIREVPEQYF.

V gene TRBV19 combines with J gene TRBJ1-2; 12 nucleotides match TRBD1. The CDR3 runs to 15 residues. With V trimmed by 9 bases and J by 1 base, 6 bases remained unmatched. The germline gives CDR1 LNHDA, CDR2 SQIVND (reference sequence). CDR3 residues: CASGTGGHGNYGYTF. The CDR3 bases are TGTGCCAGCGGGACAGGGGGCCATGGTAACTATGGCTACACCTTC.

The genes are TRBV20-1 and TRBJ2-1; the D gene is possibly TRBD2 (6 bases). This CDR3 spans 16 amino acids. The V and J ends lost 4 bases and 4 bases respectively, with 20 bases between them. The germline CDR1 and CDR2 sequences are DFQATT and SNEGSKA (reference sequence). The CDR3 DNA reads as TGCAGTGCTAAAATCGTGGAGGGGACCCGATACAATGAGCAGTTCTTC. This gives the protein CSAKIVEGTRYNEQFF.

This clonotype was observed a few times. V and J are TRBV2 and TRBJ2-7; 8 nucleotides match TRBD2. From germline, CDR1 is SNHLY and CDR2 FYNNEI. Unmatched junction bases numbered 8, after V lost 8 bases and J lost 2 bases. This CDR3 contains 14 residues. The CDR3 bases are TGTGCCAGCGGAAGGGGACTAGTGCCCTACGAGCAGTACTTC. Its translation is CASGRGLVPYEQYF.

This clonotype was counted a few times. The rearrangement uses TRBV7-3 and TRBJ2-5; perhaps D is TRBD1 or TRBD2 (7 bases each). V dropped 2 bases and J dropped 2 bases, with 12 bases sitting between them. The germline V gene encodes CDR1 SGHTA and CDR2 FQGTGA. The CDR3 extends over 15 amino acids. CDR3 sequence (DNA): TGTGCCAGCAGCTTAGGTCAGGGGGGGCAAGAGACCCAGTACTTC. It is translated as CASSLGQGGQETQYF.

As to this clonotype: Mismatch with germline at one junction end may stem from a read error. The chain uses TRBV20-1 and TRBJ2-1; 14 positions agree with TRBD2. CDR3 length equals 15 residues. The V gene's germline CDR1 is DFQATT and CDR2 SNEGSKA (reference sequence). CDR3 loop: CSASLGLAGAPWQLF. The CDR3 bases are TGCAGTGCTAGTCTGGGACTAGCGGGAGCGCCTTGGCAGCTCTTC.

This chain joins TRBV6-1 and TRBJ2-1; 9 bases fit TRBD2. J lost 9 bases, V lost 5 bases, and 14 bases had no gene match. CDR3 length: 16 residues. Germline V gene data show CDR1 as MNHNS and CDR2 as SASEGT. The CDR3 DNA follows: TGTGCCAGCAGTCGCGCCTCGGGACTAGCTGAGGGTGAGCAGTTCTTC. It encodes CASSRASGLAEGEQFF.